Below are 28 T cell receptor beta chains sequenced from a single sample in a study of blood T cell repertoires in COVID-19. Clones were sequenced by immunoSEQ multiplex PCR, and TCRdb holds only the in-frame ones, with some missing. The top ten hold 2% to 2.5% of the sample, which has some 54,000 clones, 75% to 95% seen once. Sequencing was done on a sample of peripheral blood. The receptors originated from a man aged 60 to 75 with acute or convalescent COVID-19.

In nucleotides, the CDR3 is TGTGCCAGCAGGTTCACGGAGGCTGAAGCTTTCTTT. Translation: CASRFTEAEAFF. V is TRBV28 and J is TRBJ1-1; D is unclear. V was trimmed by 6 bases and J by 6 bases, leaving 11 bases between them. The CDR3 is 12 amino acids. The germline gives CDR1 MDHEN, CDR2 SYDVKM.

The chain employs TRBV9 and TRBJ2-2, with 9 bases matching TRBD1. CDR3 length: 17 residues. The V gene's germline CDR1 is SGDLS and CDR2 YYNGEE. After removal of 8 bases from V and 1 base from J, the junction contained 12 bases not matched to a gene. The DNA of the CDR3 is TGTGCCAGTGCGCGGGGGAGGGACAGGGAGAACACCGGGGAGCTGTTTTTT. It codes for CASARGRDRENTGELFF.

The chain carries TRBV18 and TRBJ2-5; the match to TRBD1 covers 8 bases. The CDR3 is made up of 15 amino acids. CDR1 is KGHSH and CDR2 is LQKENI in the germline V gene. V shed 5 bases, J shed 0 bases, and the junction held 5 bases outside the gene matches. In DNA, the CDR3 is TGTGCCAGCTCAGCAGGGGGACAGGACCAAGAGACCCAGTACTTC. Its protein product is CASSAGGQDQETQYF.

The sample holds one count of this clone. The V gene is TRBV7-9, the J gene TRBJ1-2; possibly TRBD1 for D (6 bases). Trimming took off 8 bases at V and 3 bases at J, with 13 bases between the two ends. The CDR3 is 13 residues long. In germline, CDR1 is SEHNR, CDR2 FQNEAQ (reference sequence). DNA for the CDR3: TGTGCCAGCGCCCTACAGGGTCACTATGGCTACACCTTC. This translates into CASALQGHYGYTF.

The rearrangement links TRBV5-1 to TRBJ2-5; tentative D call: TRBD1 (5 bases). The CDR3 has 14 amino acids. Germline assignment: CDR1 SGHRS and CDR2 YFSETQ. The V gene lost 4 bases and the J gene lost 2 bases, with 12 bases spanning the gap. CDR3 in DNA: TGCGCCAGCAGCCCGCCGACAGCTCAAGAGACCCAGTACTTC. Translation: CASSPPTAQETQYF.

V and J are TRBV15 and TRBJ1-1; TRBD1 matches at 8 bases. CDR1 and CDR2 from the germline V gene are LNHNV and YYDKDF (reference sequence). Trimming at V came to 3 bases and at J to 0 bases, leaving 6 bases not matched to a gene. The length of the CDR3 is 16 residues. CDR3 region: CATSSPGTGMNTEAFF. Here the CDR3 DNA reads TGTGCCACCAGCAGTCCCGGGACAGGTATGAACACTGAAGCTTTCTTT.

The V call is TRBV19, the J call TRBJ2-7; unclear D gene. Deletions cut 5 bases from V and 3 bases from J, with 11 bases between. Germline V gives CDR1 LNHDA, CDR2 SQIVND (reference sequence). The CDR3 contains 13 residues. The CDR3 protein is CASSSRRGYEQYF. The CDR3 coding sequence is TGTGCCAGTAGTTCGCGACGAGGCTACGAGCAGTACTTC.

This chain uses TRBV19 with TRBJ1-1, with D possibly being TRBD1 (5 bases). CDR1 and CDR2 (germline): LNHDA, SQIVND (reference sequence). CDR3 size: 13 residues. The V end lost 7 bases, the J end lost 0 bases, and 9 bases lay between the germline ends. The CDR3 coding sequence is TGTGCCAGTAAATTCAGGGTGAACACTGAAGCTTTCTTT. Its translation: CASKFRVNTEAFF.

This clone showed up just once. CDR3 nucleotide sequence: TGTGCCAGCAGGCCCTCAGGGGGCGCAGAGACCCAGTACTTC. Translated: CASRPSGGAETQYF. The J gene is TRBJ2-5, the V gene TRBV28, with TRBD1 matching 8 bases. The CDR3 contains 14 residues. V was clipped by 6 bases and J by 4 bases; unmatched bases: 7. Germline CDR1 MDHEN, CDR2 SYDVKM.

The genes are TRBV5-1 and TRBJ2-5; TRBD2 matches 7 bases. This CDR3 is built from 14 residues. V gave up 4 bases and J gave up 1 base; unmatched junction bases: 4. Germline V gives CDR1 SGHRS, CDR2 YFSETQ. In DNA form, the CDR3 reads TGCGCCAGCAGCCGGGGGGTGGGCCAAGAGACCCAGTACTTC. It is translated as CASSRGVGQETQYF. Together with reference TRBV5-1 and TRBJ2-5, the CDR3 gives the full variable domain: KAGVTQTPRYLIKTRGQQVTLSCSPISGHRSVSWYQQTPGQGLQFLFEYFSETQRNKGNFPGRFSGRQFSNSRSEMNVSTLELGDSALYLCASSRGVGQETQYFGPGTRLLVL.

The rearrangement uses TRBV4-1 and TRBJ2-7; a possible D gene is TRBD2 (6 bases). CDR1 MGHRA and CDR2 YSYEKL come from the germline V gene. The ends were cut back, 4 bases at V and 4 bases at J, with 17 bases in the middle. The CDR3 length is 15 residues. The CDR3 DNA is TGCGCCAGCAGCCTCGGGACCGGGAGACTTTACGAGCAGTACTTC. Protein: CASSLGTGRLYEQYF.

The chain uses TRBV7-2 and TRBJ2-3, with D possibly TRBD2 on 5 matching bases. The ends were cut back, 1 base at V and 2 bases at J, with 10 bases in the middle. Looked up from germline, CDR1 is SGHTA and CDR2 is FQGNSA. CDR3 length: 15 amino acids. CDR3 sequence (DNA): TGTGCCAGCAGCTTAGATAACGGGAACACAGATACGCAGTATTTT. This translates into CASSLDNGNTDTQYF.

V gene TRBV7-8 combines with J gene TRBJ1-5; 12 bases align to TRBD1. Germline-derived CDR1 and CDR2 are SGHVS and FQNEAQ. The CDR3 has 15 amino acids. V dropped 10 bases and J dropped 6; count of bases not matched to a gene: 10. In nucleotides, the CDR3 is TGTGCCACTAAGACAGGGACAGGGGGCGGTCAGCCCCAGCATTTT. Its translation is CATKTGTGGGQPQHF.

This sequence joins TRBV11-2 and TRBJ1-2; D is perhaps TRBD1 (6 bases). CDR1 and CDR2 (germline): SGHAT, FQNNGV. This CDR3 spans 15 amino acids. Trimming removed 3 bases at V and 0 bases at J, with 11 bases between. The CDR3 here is CASSFRGGPNYGYTF. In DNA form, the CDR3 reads TGTGCCAGCAGCTTCAGAGGGGGACCTAACTATGGCTACACCTTC. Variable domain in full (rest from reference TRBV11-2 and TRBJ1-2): EAGVAQSPRYKIIEKRQSVAFWCNPISGHATLYWYQQILGQGPKLLIQFQNNGVVDDSQLPKDRFSAERLKGVDSTLKIQPAKLEDSAVYLCASSFRGGPNYGYTFGSGTRLTVV.

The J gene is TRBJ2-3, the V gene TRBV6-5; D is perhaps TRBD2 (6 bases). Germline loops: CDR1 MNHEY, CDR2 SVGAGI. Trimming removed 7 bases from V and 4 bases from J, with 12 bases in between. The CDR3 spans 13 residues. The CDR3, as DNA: TGTGCCAGCAAGCCGTCGGGGGCAGATACGCAGTATTTT. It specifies CASKPSGADTQYF.

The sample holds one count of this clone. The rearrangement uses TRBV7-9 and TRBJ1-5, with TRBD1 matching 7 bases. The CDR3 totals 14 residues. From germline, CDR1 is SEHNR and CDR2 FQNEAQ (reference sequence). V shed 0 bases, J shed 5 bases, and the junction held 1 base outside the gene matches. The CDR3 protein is CASSLAGGHQPQHF. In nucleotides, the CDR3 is TGTGCCAGCAGCTTAGCAGGGGGCCATCAGCCCCAGCATTTT.

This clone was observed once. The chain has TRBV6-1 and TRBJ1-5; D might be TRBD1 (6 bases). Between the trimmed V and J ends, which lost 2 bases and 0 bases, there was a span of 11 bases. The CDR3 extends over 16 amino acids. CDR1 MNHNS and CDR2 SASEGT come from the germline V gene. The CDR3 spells CASSERGHFSNQPQHF. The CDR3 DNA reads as TGTGCCAGCAGTGAAAGGGGACACTTTAGCAATCAGCCCCAGCATTTT.

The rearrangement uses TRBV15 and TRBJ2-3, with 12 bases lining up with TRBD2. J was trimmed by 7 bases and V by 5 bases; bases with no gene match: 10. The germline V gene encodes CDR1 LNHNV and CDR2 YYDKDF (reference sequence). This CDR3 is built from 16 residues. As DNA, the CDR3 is TGTGCCACCAGCGCCCGACTAGCGGGAGAGGGTAATACGCAGTATTTT. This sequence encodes CATSARLAGEGNTQYF. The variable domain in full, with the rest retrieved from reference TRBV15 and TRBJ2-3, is DAMVIQNPRYQVTQFGKPVTLSCSQTLNHNVMYWYQQKSSQAPKLLFHYYDKDFNNEADTPDNFQSRRPNTSFCFLDIRSPGLGDTAMYLCATSARLAGEGNTQYFGPGTRLTVL.

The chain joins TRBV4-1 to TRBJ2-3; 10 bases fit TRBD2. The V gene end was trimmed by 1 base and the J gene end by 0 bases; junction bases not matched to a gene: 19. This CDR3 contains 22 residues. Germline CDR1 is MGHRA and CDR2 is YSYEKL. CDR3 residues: CASSQVRRASGRLETSTDTQYF. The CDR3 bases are TGCGCCAGCAGCCAAGTTAGAAGGGCTAGCGGGAGACTAGAAACTAGCACAGATACGCAGTATTTT.

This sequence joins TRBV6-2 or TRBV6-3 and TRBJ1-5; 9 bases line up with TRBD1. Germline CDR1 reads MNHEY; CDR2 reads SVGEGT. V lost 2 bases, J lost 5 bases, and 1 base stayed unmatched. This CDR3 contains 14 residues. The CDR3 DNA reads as TGTGCCAGCAGTTACGGGGACAGGGATCAGCCCCAGCATTTT. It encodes CASSYGDRDQPQHF.

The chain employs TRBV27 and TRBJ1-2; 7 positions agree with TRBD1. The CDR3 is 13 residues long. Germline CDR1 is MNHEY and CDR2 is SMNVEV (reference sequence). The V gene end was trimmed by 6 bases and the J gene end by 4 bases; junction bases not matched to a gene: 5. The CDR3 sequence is CASSRGQTYGYTF. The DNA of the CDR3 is TGTGCCAGCAGCAGGGGACAGACCTATGGCTACACCTTC.

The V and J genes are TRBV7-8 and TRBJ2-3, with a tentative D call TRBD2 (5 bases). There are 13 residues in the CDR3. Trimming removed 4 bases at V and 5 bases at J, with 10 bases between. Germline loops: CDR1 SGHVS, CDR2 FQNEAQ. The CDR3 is CASSYLEGDTQYF. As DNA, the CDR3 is TGTGCCAGCAGCTATTTAGAGGGAGATACGCAGTATTTT. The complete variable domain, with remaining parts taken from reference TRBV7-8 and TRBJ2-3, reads GAGVSQSPRYKVAKRGQDVALRCDPISGHVSLFWYQQALGQGPEFLTYFQNEAQLDKSGLPSDRFFAERPEGSVSTLKIQRTQQEDSAVYLCASSYLEGDTQYFGPGTRLTVL.

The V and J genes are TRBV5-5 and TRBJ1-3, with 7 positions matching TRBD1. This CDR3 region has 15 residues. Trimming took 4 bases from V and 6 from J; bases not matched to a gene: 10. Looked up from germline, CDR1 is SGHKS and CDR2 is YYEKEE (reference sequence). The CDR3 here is CASSVQGQLQNTIYF. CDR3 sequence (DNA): TGTGCCAGCAGCGTGCAGGGACAGCTACAAAACACCATATATTTT.

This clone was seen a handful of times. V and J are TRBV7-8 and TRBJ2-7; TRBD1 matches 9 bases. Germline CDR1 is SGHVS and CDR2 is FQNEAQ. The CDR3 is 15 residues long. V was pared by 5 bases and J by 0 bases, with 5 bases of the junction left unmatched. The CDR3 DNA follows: TGTGCCAGCAGCGCGACAGGGGGATACTCCTACGAGCAGTACTTC. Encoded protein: CASSATGGYSYEQYF.

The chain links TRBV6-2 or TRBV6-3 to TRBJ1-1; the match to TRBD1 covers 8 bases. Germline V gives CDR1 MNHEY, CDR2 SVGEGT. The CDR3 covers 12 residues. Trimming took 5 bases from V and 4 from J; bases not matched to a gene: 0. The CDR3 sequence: CASSDRGTEAFF. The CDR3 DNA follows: TGTGCCAGCAGTGACAGGGGCACTGAAGCTTTCTTT.

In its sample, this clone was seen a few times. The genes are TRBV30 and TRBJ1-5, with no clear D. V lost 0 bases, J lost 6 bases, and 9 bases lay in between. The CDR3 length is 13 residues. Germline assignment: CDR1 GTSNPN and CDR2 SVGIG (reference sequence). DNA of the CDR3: TGTGCCTGGAGTGTTAAAGGGAGTCAGCCCCAGCATTTT. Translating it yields CAWSVKGSQPQHF.

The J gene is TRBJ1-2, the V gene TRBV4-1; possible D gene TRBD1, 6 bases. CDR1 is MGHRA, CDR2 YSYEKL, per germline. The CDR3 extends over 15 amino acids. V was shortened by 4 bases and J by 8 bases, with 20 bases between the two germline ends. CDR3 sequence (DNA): TGCGCCAGCAGCCCCCCCCCAGGTGAGGGGGTGGGCTACACCTTC. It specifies CASSPPPGEGVGYTF.

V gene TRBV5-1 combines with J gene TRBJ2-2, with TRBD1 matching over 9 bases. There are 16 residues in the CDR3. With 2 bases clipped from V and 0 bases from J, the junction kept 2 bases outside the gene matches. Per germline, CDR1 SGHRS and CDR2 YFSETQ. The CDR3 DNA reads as TGCGCCAGCAGCTTCACAGGGGGCGCGAACACCGGGGAGCTGTTTTTT. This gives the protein CASSFTGGANTGELFF.